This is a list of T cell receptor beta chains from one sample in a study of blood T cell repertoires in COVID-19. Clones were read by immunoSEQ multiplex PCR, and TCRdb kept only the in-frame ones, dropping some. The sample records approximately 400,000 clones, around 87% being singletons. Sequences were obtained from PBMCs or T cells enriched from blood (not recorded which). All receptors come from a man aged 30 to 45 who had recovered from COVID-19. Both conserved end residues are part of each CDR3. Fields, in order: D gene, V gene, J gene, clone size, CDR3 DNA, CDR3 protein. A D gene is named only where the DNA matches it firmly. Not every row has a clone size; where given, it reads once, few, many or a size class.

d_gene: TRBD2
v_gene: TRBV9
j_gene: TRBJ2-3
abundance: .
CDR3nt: TGTGCCAGCAGCCCCTTTAGCGGGGGAAGCACAGATACGCAGTATTTT
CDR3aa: CASSPFSGGSTDTQYF

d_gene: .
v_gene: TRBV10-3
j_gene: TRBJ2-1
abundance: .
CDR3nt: TGTGCCATCAGTGGTCTAGCCGGCTCCTACAATGAGCAGTTCTTC
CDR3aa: CAISGLAGSYNEQFF

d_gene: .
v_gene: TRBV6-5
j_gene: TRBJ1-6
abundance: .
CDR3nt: TGTGCCATCTCGGGAGGACAGCTAAATTCACCCCTCCACTTT
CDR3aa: CAISGGQLNSPLHF

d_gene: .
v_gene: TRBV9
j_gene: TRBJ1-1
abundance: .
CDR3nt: TGTGCCAGCAGCGCCTACGACTCCACGAACACTGAAGCTTTCTTT
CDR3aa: CASSAYDSTNTEAFF

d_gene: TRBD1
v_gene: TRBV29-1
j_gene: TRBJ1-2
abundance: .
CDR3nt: TGCAGCGTCCACGGACAGGGCGCCTATGGCTACACCTTC
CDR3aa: CSVHGQGAYGYTF

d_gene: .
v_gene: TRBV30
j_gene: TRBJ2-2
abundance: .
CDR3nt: TGTGCCTGGAGTAGCCAGAACACCGGGGAGCTGTTTTTT
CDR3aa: CAWSSQNTGELFF

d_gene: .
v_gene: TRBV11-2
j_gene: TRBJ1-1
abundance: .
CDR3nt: TGTGCCAGCAGCTTATTTCGACTCTCGTCTGAAGCTTTCTTT
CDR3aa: CASSLFRLSSEAFF

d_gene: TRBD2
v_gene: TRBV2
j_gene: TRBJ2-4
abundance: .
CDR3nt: TGTGCCAGCAGTGAACAGCGGGGGGCCCGCATTACAGCCATTCAGTACTTC
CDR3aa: CASSEQRGARITAIQYF

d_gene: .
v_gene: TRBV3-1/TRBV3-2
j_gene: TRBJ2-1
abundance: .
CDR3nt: TGTGCCAGCACGGGCGGCGGGCATTTCCGGGAGCAGTTCTTC
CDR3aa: CASTGGGHFREQFF

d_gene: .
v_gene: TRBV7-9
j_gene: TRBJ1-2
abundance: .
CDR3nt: TGTGCCAGCAGCTTCCATTCCGGGAGCCTTAGATATGGCTACACCTTC
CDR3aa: CASSFHSGSLRYGYTF

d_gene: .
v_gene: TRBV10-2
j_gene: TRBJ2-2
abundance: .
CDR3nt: TGCGCCAGCAGTGTCCGGGAGCTCACCGGGGAGCTGTTTTTT
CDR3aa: CASSVRELTGELFF

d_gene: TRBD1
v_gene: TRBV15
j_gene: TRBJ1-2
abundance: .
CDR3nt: TGTGCCACCAGCAGGAGACAGGGAGCTAACTATGGCTACACCTTC
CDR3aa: CATSRRQGANYGYTF

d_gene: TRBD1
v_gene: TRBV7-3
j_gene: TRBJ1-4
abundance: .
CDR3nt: TGTGCCAGCAGCCGAAGGTGGGACAGGGGGCCGTATGAAAAACTGTTTTTT
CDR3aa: CASSRRWDRGPYEKLFF

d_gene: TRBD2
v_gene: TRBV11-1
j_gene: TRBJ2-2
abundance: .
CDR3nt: TGTGCCAGCAGCTTTAGGGACTACAACACCGGGGAGCTGTTTTTT
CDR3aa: CASSFRDYNTGELFF

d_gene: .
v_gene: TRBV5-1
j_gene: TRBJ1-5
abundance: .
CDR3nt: TGCGCCAGCAGCCCGGGACCGTCGGAGGGGCCCCAGCATTTT
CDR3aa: CASSPGPSEGPQHF

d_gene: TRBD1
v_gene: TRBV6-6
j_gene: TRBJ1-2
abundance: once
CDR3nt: TGTGCCAGCAGTTTCCAAGCTATCGGGACAGCTTATGGCTACACCTTC
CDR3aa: CASSFQAIGTAYGYTF

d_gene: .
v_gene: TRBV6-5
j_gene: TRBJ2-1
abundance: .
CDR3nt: TGTGCCAGCAGCCTAACTAGCAATGAGCAGTTCTTC
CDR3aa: CASSLTSNEQFF

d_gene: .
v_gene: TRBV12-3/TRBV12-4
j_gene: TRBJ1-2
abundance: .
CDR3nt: TGTGCCAGCAGTCTACAGGGTTATGGCTACACCTTC
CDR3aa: CASSLQGYGYTF

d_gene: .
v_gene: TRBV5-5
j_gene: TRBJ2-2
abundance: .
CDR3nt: TGTGCCAGCAGCCGCATGGGCTACACCGGGGAGCTGTTTTTT
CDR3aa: CASSRMGYTGELFF